The subject of this entry is one T cell receptor (beta chain). Its matching antigen is unknown. Libraries were prepared by immunoSEQ multiplex PCR; TCRdb keeps only in-frame clonotypes and omits some of them. The sample has roughly 44,000 clones; about 96% are singletons. The data were taken from a study of T cells in tuberculosis. Study-wide background: CD1B tetramers identified T cells specific for mycobacterial lipid GMM. The study's findings and limits: Shorter CDR3-alpha in active tuberculosis partly drove smaller distances. Classification accuracy was 80% to 90% (AUROC over 0.85) with the GMM-specific repertoire.

Germline loops: CDR1 SEHNR, CDR2 FQNEAQ (reference sequence). V was shortened by 5 bases and J by 8 bases, with 24 bases between the two germline ends. The CDR3 is 16 residues long. Each donor contributed 85,000 to 100,000 T cells on average, unsorted. The rearrangement uses TRBV7-9 and TRBJ1-1; a possible D gene is TRBD1 (5 bases). The TCR originated in a donor between 5 and 29 years old with latent tuberculosis or without tuberculosis infection. Source material: PBMCs. CDR3 in amino acids: CASSRLGGAPGWEAFF. CDR3 in DNA: TGTGCCAGCAGCCGTCTAGGTGGGGCGCCTGGTTGGGAAGCTTTCTTT.